The clone carrying this T cell receptor (beta chain) occurred a few times. The antigen is not known. The data derive from a study of cytomegalovirus exposure and HLA in healthy donors. The wider study: Samples from HLA-typed donors yielded about 85 million unique TCRs in an early data release. General study results and limits: Common viral pathogens were later found to be apparently linked to several of the most significant clusters. No immune exposure information besides CMV serostatus was available. Accounts indicate the classifier identified cytomegalovirus status with strong specificity and sensitivity.

PCR used 60 Vbeta primers and 13 Jbeta primers. Here immunoSEQ multiplex PCR was the method, and the copy in TCRdb shows in-frame clones only, minus some. The sample contains 95,000 to 100,000 clones, around 10% of which appear only once. The clonotype was recovered from a man between 45 and 60 years old in good health and CMV-seropositive. The sample comprised PBMCs.

CDR3 region: CASSQGEQGSYGYTF. The CDR3 DNA reads TGTGCCAGCAGCCAAGGGGAACAGGGGAGTTATGGCTACACCTTC. This chain links TRBV4-2 with TRBJ1-2; 7 nucleotides align to TRBD1. The CDR3 loop spans 15 amino acids. The trim removed 1 base at V and 5 bases at J, leaving 7 bases unmatched. Germline CDR1 is LGHNA and CDR2 is YNFKEQ.